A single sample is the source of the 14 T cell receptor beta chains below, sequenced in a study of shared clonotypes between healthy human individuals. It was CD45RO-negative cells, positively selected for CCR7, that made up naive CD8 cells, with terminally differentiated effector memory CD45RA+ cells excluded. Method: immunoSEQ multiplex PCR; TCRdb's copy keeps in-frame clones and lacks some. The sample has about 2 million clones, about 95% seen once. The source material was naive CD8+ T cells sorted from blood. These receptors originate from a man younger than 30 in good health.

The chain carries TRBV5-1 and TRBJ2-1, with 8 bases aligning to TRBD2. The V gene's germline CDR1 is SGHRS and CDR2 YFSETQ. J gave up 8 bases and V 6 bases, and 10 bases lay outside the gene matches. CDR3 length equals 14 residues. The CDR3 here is CASKLRGGLDEQFF. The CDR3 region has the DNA TGCGCCAGCAAGCTCCGGGGGGGCCTGGATGAGCAGTTCTTC.

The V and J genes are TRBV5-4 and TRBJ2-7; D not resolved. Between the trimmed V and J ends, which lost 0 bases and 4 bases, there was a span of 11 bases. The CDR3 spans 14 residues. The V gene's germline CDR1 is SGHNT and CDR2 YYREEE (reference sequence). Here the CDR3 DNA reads TGTGCCAGCAGCTTGGATAAGTCGATGTACGAGCAGTACTTC. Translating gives CASSLDKSMYEQYF.

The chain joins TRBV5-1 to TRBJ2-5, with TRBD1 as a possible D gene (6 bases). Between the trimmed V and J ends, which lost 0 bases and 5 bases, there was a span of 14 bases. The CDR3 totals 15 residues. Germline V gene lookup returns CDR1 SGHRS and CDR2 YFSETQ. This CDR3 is CASSLDGGWLETQYF. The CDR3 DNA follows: TGCGCCAGCAGCTTGGATGGGGGCTGGTTGGAGACCCAGTACTTC.

CDR3 coding DNA: TGCGCCAGCAGCCAAGCCCCGGGACTAGAGTCCTCAGATACGCAGTATTTT. Its translation is CASSQAPGLESSDTQYF. The chain links TRBV4-3 to TRBJ2-3; 8 positions match TRBD2. This CDR3 spans 17 amino acids. Germline-derived CDR1 and CDR2 are LGHNA and YSLEER. V lost 1 base and J lost 4; bases outside the gene matches: 10.

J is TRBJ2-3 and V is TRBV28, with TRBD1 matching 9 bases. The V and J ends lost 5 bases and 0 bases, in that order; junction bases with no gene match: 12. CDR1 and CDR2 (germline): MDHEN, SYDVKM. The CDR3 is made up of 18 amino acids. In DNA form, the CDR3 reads TGTGCCAGCAGTACCCGGGACAGGGCAAGAACTAGCACAGATACGCAGTATTTT. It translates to CASSTRDRARTSTDTQYF.

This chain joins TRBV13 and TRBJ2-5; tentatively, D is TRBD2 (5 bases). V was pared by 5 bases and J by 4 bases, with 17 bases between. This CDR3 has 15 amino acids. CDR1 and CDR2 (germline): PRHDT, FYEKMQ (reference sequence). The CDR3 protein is CASSPSRLEGETQYF. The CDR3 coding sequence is TGTGCCAGCAGCCCCAGTCGGCTAGAGGGAGAGACCCAGTACTTC.

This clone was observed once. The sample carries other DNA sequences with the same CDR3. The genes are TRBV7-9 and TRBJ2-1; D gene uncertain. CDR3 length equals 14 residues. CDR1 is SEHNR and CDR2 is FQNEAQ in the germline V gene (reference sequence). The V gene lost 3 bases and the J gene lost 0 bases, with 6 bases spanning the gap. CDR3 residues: CASSFGASYNEQFF. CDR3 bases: TGTGCCAGCAGCTTTGGCGCCTCCTACAATGAGCAGTTCTTC.

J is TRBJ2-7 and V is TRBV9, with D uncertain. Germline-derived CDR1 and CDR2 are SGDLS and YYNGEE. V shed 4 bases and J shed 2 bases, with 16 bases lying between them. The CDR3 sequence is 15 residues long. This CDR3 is CASSTGLPLTYEQYF. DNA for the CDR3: TGTGCCAGCAGCACCGGGCTTCCCCTTACCTACGAGCAGTACTTC.

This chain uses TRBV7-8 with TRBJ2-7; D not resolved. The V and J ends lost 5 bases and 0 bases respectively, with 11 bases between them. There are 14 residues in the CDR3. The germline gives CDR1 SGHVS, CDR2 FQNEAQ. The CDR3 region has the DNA TGTGCCAGCAGCCCCCTGGTGGCCTCCTACGAGCAGTACTTC. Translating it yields CASSPLVASYEQYF.

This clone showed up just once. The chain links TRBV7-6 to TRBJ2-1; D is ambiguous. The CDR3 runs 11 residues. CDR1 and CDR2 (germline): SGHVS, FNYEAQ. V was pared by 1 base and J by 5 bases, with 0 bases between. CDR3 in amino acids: CASSLDNEQFF. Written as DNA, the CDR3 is TGTGCCAGCAGCTTAGACAATGAGCAGTTCTTC.

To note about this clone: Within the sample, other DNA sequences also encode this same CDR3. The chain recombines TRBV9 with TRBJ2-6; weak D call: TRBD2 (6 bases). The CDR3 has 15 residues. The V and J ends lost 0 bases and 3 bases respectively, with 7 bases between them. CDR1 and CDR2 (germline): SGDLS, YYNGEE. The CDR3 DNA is TGTGCCAGCAGCGTAGCCGGGAGTGGGGCCAACGTCCTGACTTTC. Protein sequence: CASSVAGSGANVLTF. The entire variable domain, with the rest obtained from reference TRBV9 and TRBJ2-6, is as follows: DSGVTQTPKHLITATGQRVTLRCSPRSGDLSVYWYQQSLDQGLQFLIQYYNGEERAKGNILERFSAQQFPDLHSELNLSSLELGDSALYFCASSVAGSGANVLTFGAGSRLTVL.

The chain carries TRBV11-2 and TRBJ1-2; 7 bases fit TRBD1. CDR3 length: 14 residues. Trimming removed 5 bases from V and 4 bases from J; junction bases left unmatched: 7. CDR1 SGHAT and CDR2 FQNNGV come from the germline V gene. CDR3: CASSQPGQVYGYTF. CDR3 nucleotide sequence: TGTGCCAGCAGCCAACCCGGACAGGTCTATGGCTACACCTTC.

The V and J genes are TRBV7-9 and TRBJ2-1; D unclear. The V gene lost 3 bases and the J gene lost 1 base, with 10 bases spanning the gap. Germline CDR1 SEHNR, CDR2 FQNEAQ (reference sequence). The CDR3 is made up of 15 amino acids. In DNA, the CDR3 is TGTGCCAGCAGCTTGGAGACTGCGTCCTACAATGAGCAGTTCTTC. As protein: CASSLETASYNEQFF. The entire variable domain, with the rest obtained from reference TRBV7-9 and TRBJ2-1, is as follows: DTGVSQNPRHKITKRGQNVTFRCDPISEHNRLYWYRQTLGQGPEFLTYFQNEAQLEKSRLLSDRFSAERPKGSFSTLEIQRTEQGDSAMYLCASSLETASYNEQFFGPGTRLTVL.

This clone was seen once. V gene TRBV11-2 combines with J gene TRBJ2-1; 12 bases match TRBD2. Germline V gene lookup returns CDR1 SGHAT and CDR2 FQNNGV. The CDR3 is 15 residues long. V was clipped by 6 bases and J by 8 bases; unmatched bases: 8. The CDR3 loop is CASSPRLAGEHEQFF. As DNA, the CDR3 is TGTGCCAGCAGTCCCCGACTAGCGGGAGAGCATGAGCAGTTCTTC.